This T cell receptor (beta chain) was identified during a study of cytomegalovirus exposure and HLA in healthy donors. Concerning this clone: What it binds is unknown.

Some clones are missing from TCRdb's copy, which holds only in-frame ones; the method was immunoSEQ multiplex PCR. The table includes roughly 350,000 clones, roughly 85% detected once. Study findings and constraints: Most TCR sequences proved rare, with some public TCRs found in many donors.

Sequenced: PBMCs. The clonotype originates from a woman under 30 in good health and CMV-seronegative.

Here the CDR3 DNA reads TGCAGCGCCCTTAGTGATCCTAATGAAAAACTGTTTTTT. It specifies CSALSDPNEKLFF. The chain joins TRBV29-1 to TRBJ1-4, with D hard to call. This CDR3 is 13 amino acids long. The germline V gene encodes CDR1 SQVTM and CDR2 ANQGSEA. The germline V and J ends were trimmed by 7 bases and 3 bases, with 12 bases remaining between them. Based on the CDR3 plus reference TRBV29-1 and TRBJ1-4, the full variable domain is SAVISQKPSRDICQRGTSLTIQCQVDSQVTMMFWYRQQPGQSLTLIATANQGSEATYESGFVIDKFPISRPNLTFSTLTVSNMSPEDSSIYLCSALSDPNEKLFFGSGTQLSVL.